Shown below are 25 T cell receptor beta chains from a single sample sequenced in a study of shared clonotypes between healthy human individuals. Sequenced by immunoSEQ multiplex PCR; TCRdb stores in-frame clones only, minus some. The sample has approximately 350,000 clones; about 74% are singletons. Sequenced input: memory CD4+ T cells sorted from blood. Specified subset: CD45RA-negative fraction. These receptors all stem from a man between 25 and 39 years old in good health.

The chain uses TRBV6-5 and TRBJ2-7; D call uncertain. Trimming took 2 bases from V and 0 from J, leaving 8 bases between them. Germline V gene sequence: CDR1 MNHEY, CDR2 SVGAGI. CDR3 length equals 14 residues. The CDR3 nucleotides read TGTGCCAGCAGTTACGGACGGAGCTCCTACGAGCAGTACTTC. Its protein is CASSYGRSSYEQYF.

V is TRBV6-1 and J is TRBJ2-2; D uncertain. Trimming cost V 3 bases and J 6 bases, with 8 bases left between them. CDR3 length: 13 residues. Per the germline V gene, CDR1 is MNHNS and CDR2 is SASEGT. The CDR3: CASSDTVAGELFF. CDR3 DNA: TGTGCCAGCAGTGATACAGTGGCCGGGGAGCTGTTTTTT.

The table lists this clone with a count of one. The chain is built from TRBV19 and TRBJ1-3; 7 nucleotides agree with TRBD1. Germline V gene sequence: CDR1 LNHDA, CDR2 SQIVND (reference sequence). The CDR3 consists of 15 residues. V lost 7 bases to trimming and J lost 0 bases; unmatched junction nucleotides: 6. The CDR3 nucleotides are TGTGCCAGTAAACGACAGGGACCCTCTGGAAACACCATATATTTT. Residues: CASKRQGPSGNTIYF.

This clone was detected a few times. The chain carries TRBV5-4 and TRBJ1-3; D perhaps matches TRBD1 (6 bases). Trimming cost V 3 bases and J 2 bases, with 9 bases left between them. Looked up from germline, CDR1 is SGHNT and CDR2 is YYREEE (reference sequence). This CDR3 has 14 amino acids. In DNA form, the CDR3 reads TGTGCCAGCAGCTCAACAGGGACTGGAAACACCATATATTTT. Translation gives CASSSTGTGNTIYF.

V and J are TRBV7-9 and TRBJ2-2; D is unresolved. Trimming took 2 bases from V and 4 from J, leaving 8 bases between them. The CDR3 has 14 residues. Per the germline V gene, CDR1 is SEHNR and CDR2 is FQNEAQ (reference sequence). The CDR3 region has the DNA TGTGCCAGCAGCTTAACTCGGAGCACCGGGGAGCTGTTTTTT. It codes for CASSLTRSTGELFF.

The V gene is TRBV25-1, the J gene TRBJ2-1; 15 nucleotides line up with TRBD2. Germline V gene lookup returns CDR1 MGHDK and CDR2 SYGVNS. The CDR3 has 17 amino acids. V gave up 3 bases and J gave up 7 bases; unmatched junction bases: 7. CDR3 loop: CASSDQGLAGGWNEQFF. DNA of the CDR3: TGTGCCAGCAGTGACCAGGGACTAGCGGGAGGTTGGAATGAGCAGTTCTTC.

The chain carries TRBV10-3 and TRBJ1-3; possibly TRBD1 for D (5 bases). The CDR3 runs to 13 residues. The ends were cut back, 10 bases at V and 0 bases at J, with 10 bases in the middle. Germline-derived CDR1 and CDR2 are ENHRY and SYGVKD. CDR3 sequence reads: CATGPISGNTIYF. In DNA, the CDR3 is TGTGCCACGGGGCCGATCTCTGGAAACACCATATATTTT.

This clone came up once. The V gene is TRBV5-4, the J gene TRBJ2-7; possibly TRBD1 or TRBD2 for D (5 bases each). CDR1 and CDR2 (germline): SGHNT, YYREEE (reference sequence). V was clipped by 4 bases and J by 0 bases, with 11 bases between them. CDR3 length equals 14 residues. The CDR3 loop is CASSMDTSSYEQYF. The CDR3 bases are TGTGCCAGCAGCATGGACACTAGCTCCTACGAGCAGTACTTC.

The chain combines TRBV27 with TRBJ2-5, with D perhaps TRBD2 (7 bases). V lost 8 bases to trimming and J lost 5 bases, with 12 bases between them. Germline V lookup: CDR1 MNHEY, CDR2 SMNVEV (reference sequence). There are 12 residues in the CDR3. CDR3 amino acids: CASRGAEETQYF. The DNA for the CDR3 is TGTGCCAGCCGGGGGGCTGAGGAGACCCAGTACTTC.

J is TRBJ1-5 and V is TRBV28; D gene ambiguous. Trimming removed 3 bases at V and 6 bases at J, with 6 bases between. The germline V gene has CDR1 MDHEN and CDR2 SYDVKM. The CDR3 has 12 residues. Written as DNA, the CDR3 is TGTGCCAGCAGTTTCATTGGTCAGCCCCAGCATTTT. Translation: CASSFIGQPQHF.

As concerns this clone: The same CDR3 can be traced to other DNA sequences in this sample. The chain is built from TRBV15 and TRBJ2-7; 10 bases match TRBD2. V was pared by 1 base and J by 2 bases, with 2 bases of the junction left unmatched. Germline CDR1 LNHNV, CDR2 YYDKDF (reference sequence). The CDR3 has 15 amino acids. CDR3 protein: CATSRGTSGTYEQYF. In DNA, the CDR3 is TGTGCCACCAGCAGAGGGACTAGCGGAACCTACGAGCAGTACTTC. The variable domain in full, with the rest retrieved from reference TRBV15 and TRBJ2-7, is DAMVIQNPRYQVTQFGKPVTLSCSQTLNHNVMYWYQQKSSQAPKLLFHYYDKDFNNEADTPDNFQSRRPNTSFCFLDIRSPGLGDTAMYLCATSRGTSGTYEQYFGPGTRLTVT.

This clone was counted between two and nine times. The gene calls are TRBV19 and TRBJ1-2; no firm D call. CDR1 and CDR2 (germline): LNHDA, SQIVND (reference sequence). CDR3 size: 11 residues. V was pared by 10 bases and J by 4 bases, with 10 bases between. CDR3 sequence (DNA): TGTGCCACCACGGGGTCCTATGGCTACACCTTC. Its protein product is CATTGSYGYTF.

The CDR3: CASSRQGAGTEAFF. DNA for the CDR3: TGTGCCAGCAGCCGACAGGGGGCAGGGACTGAAGCTTTCTTT. The V gene is TRBV2, the J gene TRBJ1-1; 10 bases agree with TRBD1. The CDR3 contains 14 residues. Trimming took 6 bases from V and 5 from J; bases not matched to a gene: 6. Germline CDR1 SNHLY, CDR2 FYNNEI.

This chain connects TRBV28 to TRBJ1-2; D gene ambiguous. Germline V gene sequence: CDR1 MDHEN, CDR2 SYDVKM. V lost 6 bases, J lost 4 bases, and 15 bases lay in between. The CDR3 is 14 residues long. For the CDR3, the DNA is TGTGCCAGCAGCGTCGGGTCGGAGCCCTATGGCTACACCTTC. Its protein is CASSVGSEPYGYTF.

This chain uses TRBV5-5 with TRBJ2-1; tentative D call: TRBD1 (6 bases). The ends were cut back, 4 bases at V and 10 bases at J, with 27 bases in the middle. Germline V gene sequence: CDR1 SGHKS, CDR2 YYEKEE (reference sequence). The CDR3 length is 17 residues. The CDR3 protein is CASSLRDTGSTPREQFF. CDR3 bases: TGTGCCAGCAGCCTCCGGGACACAGGCTCAACGCCACGCGAGCAGTTCTTC.

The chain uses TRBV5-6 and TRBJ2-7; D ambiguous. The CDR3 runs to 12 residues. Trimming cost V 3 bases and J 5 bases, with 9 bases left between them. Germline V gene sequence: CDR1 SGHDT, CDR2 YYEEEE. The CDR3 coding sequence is TGTGCCAGCAGCTCCCCGGGCCACGAGCAGTACTTC. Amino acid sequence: CASSSPGHEQYF.

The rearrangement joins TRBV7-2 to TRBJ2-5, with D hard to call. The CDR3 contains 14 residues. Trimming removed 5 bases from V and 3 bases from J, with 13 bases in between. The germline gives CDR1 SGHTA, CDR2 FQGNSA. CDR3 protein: CASSPASRKETQYF. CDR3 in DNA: TGTGCCAGCAGCCCCGCGTCTCGCAAAGAGACCCAGTACTTC.

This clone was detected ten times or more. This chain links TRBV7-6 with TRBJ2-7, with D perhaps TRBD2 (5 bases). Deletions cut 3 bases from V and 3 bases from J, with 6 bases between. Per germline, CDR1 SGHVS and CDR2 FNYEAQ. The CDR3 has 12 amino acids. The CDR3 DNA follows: TGTGCCAGCAGCTTCGGGGACTACGAGCAGTACTTC. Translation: CASSFGDYEQYF.

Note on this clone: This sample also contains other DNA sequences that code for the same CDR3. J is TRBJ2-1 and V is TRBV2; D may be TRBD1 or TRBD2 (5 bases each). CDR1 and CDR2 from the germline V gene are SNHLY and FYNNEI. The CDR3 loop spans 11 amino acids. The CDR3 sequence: CASGPYNEQFF. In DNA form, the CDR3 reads TGTGCGTCGGGACCTTACAATGAGCAGTTCTTC.

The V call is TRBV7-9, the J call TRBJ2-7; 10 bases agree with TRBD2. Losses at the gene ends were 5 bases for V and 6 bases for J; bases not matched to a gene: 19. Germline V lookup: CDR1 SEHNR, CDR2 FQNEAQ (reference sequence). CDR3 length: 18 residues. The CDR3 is CASSVGWGLAPNQGEQYF. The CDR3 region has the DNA TGTGCCAGCAGCGTGGGGTGGGGACTAGCGCCTAACCAGGGCGAGCAGTACTTC.

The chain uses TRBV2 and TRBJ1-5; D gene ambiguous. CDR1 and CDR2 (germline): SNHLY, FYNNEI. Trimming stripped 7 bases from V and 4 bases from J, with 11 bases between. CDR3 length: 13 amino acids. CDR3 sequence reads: CASTVLQNQPQHF. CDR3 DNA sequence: TGTGCCAGCACCGTTCTCCAAAATCAGCCCCAGCATTTT.

This CDR3 reads CATSRATAREKLFF. The DNA of the CDR3 is TGTGCCACCAGCAGAGCGACAGCTCGGGAAAAACTGTTTTTT. The chain uses TRBV15 and TRBJ1-4; weak D call: TRBD1 (5 bases). The CDR3 runs 14 residues. Trimming shortened V by 1 base and J by 8 bases, and 11 bases separated the two germline ends. CDR1 is LNHNV, CDR2 YYDKDF, per germline (reference sequence).

Written as DNA, the CDR3 is TGTGCCAGCAGGAAGGGGACAGAGAGCAGGATACTGTTTTTT. Its protein is CASRKGTESRILFF. The chain joins TRBV27 to TRBJ1-4; 7 bases line up with TRBD1. The J segment lost 13 bases and the V segment lost 6 bases, leaving 14 bases of the junction unmatched. This CDR3 comprises 14 residues. Germline CDR1 reads MNHEY; CDR2 reads SMNVEV (reference sequence).

CDR3 sequence (DNA): TGTGCCAGCAGGGGGACTAGCGGGAGGGCCCACAATGAGCAGTTCTTC. Translating it yields CASRGTSGRAHNEQFF. The rearrangement links TRBV27 to TRBJ2-1; TRBD2 agrees at 16 bases. Germline trimming cut 6 bases from V and 5 bases from J; bases unmatched to any gene: 4. CDR1 is MNHEY and CDR2 is SMNVEV in the germline V gene (reference sequence). CDR3 length: 16 residues.

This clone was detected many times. The CDR3 DNA reads as TGTGCCAGCACAACGGGACCAGTGGGGCAGCCCCAGCATTTT. The encoded protein is CASTTGPVGQPQHF. The V gene is TRBV2, the J gene TRBJ1-5; D may be TRBD1 (5 bases). The CDR3 consists of 14 residues. Germline V lookup: CDR1 SNHLY, CDR2 FYNNEI. Trimming took 7 bases from V and 7 from J, leaving 17 bases between them. The full variable domain, rest sourced from reference TRBV2 and TRBJ1-5, is EPEVTQTPSHQVTQMGQEVILRCVPISNHLYFYWYRQILGQKVEFLVSFYNNEISEKSEIFDDQFSVERPDGSNFTLKIRSTKLEDSAMYFCASTTGPVGQPQHFGDGTRLSIL.